This T cell receptor (beta chain) was recorded in a study of CD8+ T cells in alopecia areata. Overall study findings and caveats: The study found tofacitinib significantly decreased scalp clonality and expanded CD8+ clones among the top 100. In scalp and blood during tofacitinib, many expanded lesional clones persisted. Researchers report lesional scalp, most notably alopecia totalis/universalis, outstripped normal scalp in clonality. Only a single nonresponder existed, so baseline CD8+ expansion links stay unclear.

Per germline, CDR1 MGHRA and CDR2 YSYEKL. V lost 4 bases, J lost 3 bases, and 6 bases stayed unmatched. The CDR3 has 15 residues. The sample holds a few counts of this clone. The antigen is undetermined. Isolated RNA was reverse transcribed into cDNA used as the sequencing template. The table came from immunoSEQ multiplex PCR; TCRdb's copy has only in-frame clones and leaves some out. Of more than 90,000 clones in the sample, approximately 63% were seen once. The sample's treatment: oral pan-JAK inhibitor, 5-10 mg twice daily. The clonotype was recovered from a human donor with alopecia areata. Sequencing was performed on CD8+ T cells sorted from blood, taken at roughly week 58, from a patient treated with tofacitinib. V usage is TRBV4-1 and J usage is TRBJ2-7, with 10 positions matching TRBD2. The CDR3 spells CASSLGLAAGYEQYF. The CDR3 bases are TGCGCCAGCAGCCTCGGACTAGCGGCTGGCTACGAGCAGTACTTC.